What follows are 18 T cell receptor beta chains derived from one specimen sequenced in a study of blood T cell repertoires in COVID-19. Clones were read by immunoSEQ multiplex PCR, and TCRdb kept only the in-frame ones, dropping some. This table has more than 80,000 clones, 65% to 75% appearing once. Material for sequencing was peripheral blood. The receptors shown here come from a human donor with acute or convalescent COVID-19. The donor label of this sample is uncertain.

The chain carries TRBV24-1 and TRBJ1-1; D not certain. CDR3 size: 13 residues. Germline V gene sequence: CDR1 KGHDR, CDR2 SFDVKD. Trimming shortened V by 5 bases and J by 4 bases, and 10 bases separated the two germline ends. The CDR3 DNA reads TGTGCCACCAGTGGGCAGGCGGGCACTGAAGCTTTCTTT. It specifies CATSGQAGTEAFF.

The chain links TRBV29-1 to TRBJ2-3; 8 bases align to TRBD1. With 6 bases clipped from V and 0 bases from J, the junction kept 5 bases outside the gene matches. The CDR3 consists of 14 residues. CDR1 and CDR2 (germline): SQVTM, ANQGSEA. For the CDR3, the DNA is TGCAGCGTGATCCGGACAGGGAGCACAGATACGCAGTATTTT. Its translation: CSVIRTGSTDTQYF.

V and J are TRBV7-2 and TRBJ2-4; D is perhaps TRBD1 (6 bases). Germline lookup yields CDR1 SGHTA and CDR2 FQGNSA. Trimming shortened V by 2 bases and J by 6 bases, and 11 bases separated the two germline ends. This CDR3 comprises 14 residues. Here the CDR3 DNA reads TGTGCCAGCAGCTTAATGGGGGCCCTAAACATTCAGTACTTC. This sequence encodes CASSLMGALNIQYF.

The chain is built from TRBV11-2 and TRBJ2-5; 7 positions agree with TRBD2. CDR3 length: 16 amino acids. With V trimmed by 5 bases and J by 3 bases, 12 bases remained unmatched. The germline gives CDR1 SGHAT, CDR2 FQNNGV. The CDR3, as DNA: TGTGCCAGCAGCGCCACTCCCCCGGGACTAAAAGAGACCCAGTACTTC. It specifies CASSATPPGLKETQYF.

This chain connects TRBV19 to TRBJ2-3; D is unclear. The germline gives CDR1 LNHDA, CDR2 SQIVND (reference sequence). CDR3 length: 15 amino acids. Trimming left V 7 bases short and J 0 bases short, with 14 bases between. In nucleotides, the CDR3 is TGTGCCAGTACCTCCCCTCGAGGTAGCACAGATACGCAGTATTTT. Its translation is CASTSPRGSTDTQYF. The variable domain in full, with the rest retrieved from reference TRBV19 and TRBJ2-3, is DGGITQSPKYLFRKEGQNVTLSCEQNLNHDAMYWYRQDPGQGLRLIYYSQIVNDFQKGDIAEGYSVSREKKESFPLTVTSAQKNPTAFYLCASTSPRGSTDTQYFGPGTRLTVL.

V gene TRBV28 combines with J gene TRBJ1-1; D unclear. This CDR3 is 13 amino acids long. Trimming removed 3 bases from V and 1 base from J, with 6 bases in between. From germline, CDR1 is MDHEN and CDR2 SYDVKM. CDR3 sequence reads: CASSFEENTEAFF. DNA for the CDR3: TGTGCCAGCAGTTTCGAGGAGAACACTGAAGCTTTCTTT. Full variable domain (remainder filled in from reference TRBV28 and TRBJ1-1): DVKVTQSSRYLVKRTGEKVFLECVQDMDHENMFWYRQDPGLGLRLIYFSYDVKMKEKGDIPEGYSVSREKKERFSLILESASTNQTSMYLCASSFEENTEAFFGQGTRLTVV.

This clone was seen more than once but under ten times. This chain connects TRBV19 to TRBJ1-5; D ambiguous. CDR1 is LNHDA and CDR2 is SQIVND in the germline V gene (reference sequence). Deletions cut 6 bases from V and 0 bases from J, with 9 bases between. There are 14 residues in the CDR3. The CDR3 DNA is TGTGCCAGTAGCAGGACTGATAGCAATCAGCCCCAGCATTTT. It encodes CASSRTDSNQPQHF.

In this sample, this clone turned up a few times. V gene TRBV7-6 combines with J gene TRBJ2-6; TRBD2 is a possible D gene (5 bases). V shed 5 bases and J shed 3 bases, with 11 bases lying between them. Per the germline V gene, CDR1 is SGHVS and CDR2 is FNYEAQ. The CDR3 extends over 15 amino acids. The CDR3, as DNA: TGTGCCAGCAGCCCCGGACTGGTTGGGGCCAACGTCCTGACTTTC. It is translated as CASSPGLVGANVLTF.

This clone was seen a few times. The chain uses TRBV5-5 and TRBJ2-1, with 8 bases fitting TRBD2. Germline V gives CDR1 SGHKS, CDR2 YYEKEE (reference sequence). This CDR3 region has 17 residues. Trimming removed 4 bases from V and 7 bases from J; junction bases left unmatched: 16. The CDR3 loop is CASSLSGRGLAGNEQFF. Written as DNA, the CDR3 is TGTGCCAGCAGCCTCTCGGGTCGCGGACTAGCCGGGAATGAGCAGTTCTTC.

The rearrangement links TRBV6-5 to TRBJ1-2; D is ambiguous. Germline V gene data show CDR1 as MNHEY and CDR2 as SVGAGI. V lost 4 bases to trimming and J lost 3 bases, with 9 bases between them. The CDR3 loop spans 13 amino acids. The CDR3 nucleotides read TGTGCCAGCAGTTTTCGCGGGCACTATGGCTACACCTTC. Its translation is CASSFRGHYGYTF.

The chain recombines TRBV9 with TRBJ1-4, with D perhaps matching TRBD1 (6 bases). The CDR3 is 15 residues long. Germline V gene data show CDR1 as SGDLS and CDR2 as YYNGEE. The V and J ends lost 0 bases and 3 bases respectively, with 9 bases between them. In nucleotides, the CDR3 is TGTGCCAGCAGCGTAGGGACAGCCTCTAATGAAAAACTGTTTTTT. Protein product: CASSVGTASNEKLFF. Full variable domain (outside the CDR3, taken from reference TRBV9 and TRBJ1-4): DSGVTQTPKHLITATGQRVTLRCSPRSGDLSVYWYQQSLDQGLQFLIQYYNGEERAKGNILERFSAQQFPDLHSELNLSSLELGDSALYFCASSVGTASNEKLFFGSGTQLSVL.

This clone came up a few times. The J gene is TRBJ1-1, the V gene TRBV28; D may be TRBD1 (6 bases). The CDR3 has 14 residues. The V gene's germline CDR1 is MDHEN and CDR2 SYDVKM. Trimming shortened V by 6 bases and J by 5 bases, and 16 bases separated the two germline ends. In DNA, the CDR3 is TGTGCCAGCAGCCCGGGGGGGGGCAGGACTGAAGCTTTCTTT. Translation gives CASSPGGGRTEAFF.

The chain carries TRBV4-1 and TRBJ1-1, with a tentative D call TRBD1 (6 bases). This CDR3 comprises 14 residues. Trimming cost V 3 bases and J 3 bases, with 11 bases left between them. The germline CDR1 and CDR2 sequences are MGHRA and YSYEKL. In DNA form, the CDR3 reads TGCGCCAGCAGCCACAGGGGTCGGGACACTGAAGCTTTCTTT. Its translation: CASSHRGRDTEAFF.

The chain is built from TRBV29-1 and TRBJ2-7, with a weak D call TRBD1 (6 bases). The CDR3 has 14 amino acids. Germline loops: CDR1 SQVTM, CDR2 ANQGSEA. Trimming took 8 bases from V and 0 from J, leaving 17 bases between them. CDR3 DNA: TGCAGCTTCTACCGGGACAAAAGCTCCTACGAGCAGTACGTC. It encodes CSFYRDKSSYEQYV.

This clone appeared a few times. The V call is TRBV12-3 or TRBV12-4, the J call TRBJ2-7; D is uncertain. The V gene lost 2 bases and the J gene lost 3 bases, with 5 bases spanning the gap. The CDR3 sequence is 12 residues long. The CDR3 sequence is CASSLNFYEQYV. The DNA for the CDR3 is TGTGCCAGCAGTTTAAACTTCTACGAGCAGTACGTC.

V and J are TRBV27 and TRBJ1-2, with TRBD1 identical over 10 bases. The CDR3 runs 18 residues. The V gene end was trimmed by 5 bases and the J gene end by 0 bases; junction bases not matched to a gene: 12. From germline, CDR1 is MNHEY and CDR2 SMNVEV (reference sequence). The CDR3 protein is CASSRVRDRGLANYGYTF. CDR3 in DNA: TGTGCCAGCAGTCGCGTCCGGGACAGGGGATTAGCTAACTATGGCTACACCTTC.

The chain uses TRBV5-1 and TRBJ2-1, with D maybe TRBD2 (7 bases). This CDR3 has 16 amino acids. Germline V gene data show CDR1 as SGHRS and CDR2 as YFSETQ. V lost 4 bases, J lost 0 bases, and 14 bases lay in between. Written as DNA, the CDR3 is TGCGCCAGCAGCCGGGGGGACACGAGCTCCTACAATGAGCAGTTCTTC. Translated: CASSRGDTSSYNEQFF. Full variable domain (outside the CDR3, taken from reference TRBV5-1 and TRBJ2-1): KAGVTQTPRYLIKTRGQQVTLSCSPISGHRSVSWYQQTPGQGLQFLFEYFSETQRNKGNFPGRFSGRQFSNSRSEMNVSTLELGDSALYLCASSRGDTSSYNEQFFGPGTRLTVL.

This chain links TRBV4-1 with TRBJ1-3; 9 bases fit TRBD1. Germline CDR1 reads MGHRA; CDR2 reads YSYEKL. CDR3 length: 15 residues. The junction had 6 bases not matched to a gene; V was cut back by 0 bases and J by 9 bases. The CDR3 DNA sequence: TGCGCCAGCAGCCAAGATCTGGGACAGGGACGCACCATATATTTT. Translated, it gives CASSQDLGQGRTIYF.